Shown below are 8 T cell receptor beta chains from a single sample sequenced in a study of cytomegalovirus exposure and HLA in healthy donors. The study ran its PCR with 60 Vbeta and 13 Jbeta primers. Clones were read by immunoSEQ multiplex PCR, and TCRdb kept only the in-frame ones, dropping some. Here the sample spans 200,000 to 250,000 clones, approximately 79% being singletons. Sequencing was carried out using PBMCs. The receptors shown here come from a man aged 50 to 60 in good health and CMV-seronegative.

Here the CDR3 reads CAISQQGGSYEQYF. The CDR3 nucleotides read TGTGCCATCAGTCAACAGGGGGGTTCCTACGAGCAGTACTTC. The chain links TRBV10-3 to TRBJ2-7; 8 bases are shared with TRBD1. CDR1 and CDR2 (germline): ENHRY, SYGVKD. V lost 5 bases and J lost 1; bases outside the gene matches: 4. The CDR3 spans 14 residues.

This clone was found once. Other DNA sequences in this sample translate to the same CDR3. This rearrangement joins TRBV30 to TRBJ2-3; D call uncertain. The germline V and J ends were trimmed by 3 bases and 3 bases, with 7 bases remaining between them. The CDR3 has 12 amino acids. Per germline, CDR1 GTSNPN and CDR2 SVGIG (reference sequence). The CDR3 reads CAWSRGTDTQYF. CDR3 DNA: TGTGCCTGGAGCCGAGGAACAGATACGCAGTATTTT.

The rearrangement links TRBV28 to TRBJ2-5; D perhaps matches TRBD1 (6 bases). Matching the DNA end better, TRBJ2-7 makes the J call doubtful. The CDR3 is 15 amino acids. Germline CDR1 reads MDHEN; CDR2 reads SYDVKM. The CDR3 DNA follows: TGTGCCAGCAGCCCTAGTAGGCAGGGGAGCTACGAGCAGTACTTC. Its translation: CASSPSRQGSYEQYF.

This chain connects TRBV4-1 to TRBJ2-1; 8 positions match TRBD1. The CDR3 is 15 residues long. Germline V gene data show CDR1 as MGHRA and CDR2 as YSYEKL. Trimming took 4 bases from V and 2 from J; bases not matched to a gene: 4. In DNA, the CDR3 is TGCGCCAGCAGCCTACAGGGGGGTCCCTACAATGAGCAGTTCTTC. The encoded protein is CASSLQGGPYNEQFF.

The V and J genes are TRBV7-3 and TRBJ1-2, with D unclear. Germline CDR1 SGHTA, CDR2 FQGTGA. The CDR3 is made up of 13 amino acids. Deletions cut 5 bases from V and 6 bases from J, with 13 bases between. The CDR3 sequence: CASSLRAGNGYTF. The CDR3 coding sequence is TGTGCCAGCAGCCTACGAGCGGGCAATGGCTACACCTTC.

This CDR3 reads CASSMGQGDTEAFF. CDR3 sequence (DNA): TGTGCCAGCAGTATGGGACAGGGAGATACTGAAGCTTTCTTT. The chain is built from TRBV27 and TRBJ1-1; the match to TRBD1 covers 9 bases. J lost 5 bases, V lost 5 bases, and 6 bases had no gene match. The CDR3 spans 14 residues. Germline CDR1 MNHEY, CDR2 SMNVEV (reference sequence).

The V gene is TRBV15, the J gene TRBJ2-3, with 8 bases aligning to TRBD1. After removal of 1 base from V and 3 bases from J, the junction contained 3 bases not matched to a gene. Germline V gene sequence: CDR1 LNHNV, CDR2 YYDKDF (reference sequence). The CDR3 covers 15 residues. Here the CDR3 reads CATSRGQGITDTQYF. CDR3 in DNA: TGTGCCACCAGCAGAGGACAGGGGATAACAGATACGCAGTATTTT.

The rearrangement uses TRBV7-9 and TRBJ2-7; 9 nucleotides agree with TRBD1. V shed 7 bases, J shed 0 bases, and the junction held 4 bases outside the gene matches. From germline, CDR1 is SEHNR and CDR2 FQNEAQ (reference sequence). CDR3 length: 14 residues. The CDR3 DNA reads TGTGCCAGCATGGGGACAGGGAGCTCCTACGAGCAGTACTTC. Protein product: CASMGTGSSYEQYF.